Below are 32 T cell receptor beta chains sequenced from a single sample in a study of Ad26.COV2.S vaccination and SARS-CoV-2 variants. Stated treatment: around 19 received Ad26.COV2.S at low or high dose, single or two shots; roughly 5 received placebo; per-sample allocation not given. Collection of the samples took place on day 63 after the first injection of vaccine or placebo. Only in-frame clones appear in the TCRdb table, and some are missing; sequencing was by immunoSEQ multiplex PCR. This sample has about 480,000 clones; approximately 90% occur once, and the top ten carry 9.5% to 15%. Sample: peripheral blood, taken in a trial of Ad26.COV2.S vaccine versus placebo. These receptors all come from a person between 18 and 59 years old who received the Ad26.COV2.S COVID-19 vaccine or a placebo.

The V call is TRBV5-8, the J call TRBJ2-1; D is perhaps TRBD2 (5 bases). The CDR3 length is 15 residues. Looked up from germline, CDR1 is SGHTS and CDR2 is YDEGEE. Between the trimmed V and J ends, which lost 2 bases and 5 bases, there was a span of 14 bases. CDR3 amino acids: CASSLRERLNNEQFF. The CDR3 bases are TGTGCCAGCAGCTTACGGGAAAGGCTCAACAATGAGCAGTTCTTC. The complete variable domain, with remaining parts taken from reference TRBV5-8 and TRBJ2-1, reads EAGVTQSPTHLIKTRGQQATLRCSPISGHTSVYWYQQALGLGLQFLLWYDEGEERNRGNFPPRFSGRQFPNYSSELNVNALELEDSALYLCASSLRERLNNEQFFGPGTRLTVL.

The chain uses TRBV7-9 and TRBJ2-7; 8 positions match TRBD2. Germline V gene data show CDR1 as SEHNR and CDR2 as FQNEAQ (reference sequence). The CDR3 has 15 residues. V gave up 7 bases and J gave up 2 bases; unmatched junction bases: 10. CDR3 loop: CASTPGGESPYEQYF. CDR3 in DNA: TGTGCCAGCACCCCGGGGGGGGAGTCCCCCTACGAGCAGTACTTC.

This clone was detected only a few times. The rearrangement uses TRBV5-4 and TRBJ2-7; 11 nucleotides match TRBD2. Unmatched junction bases numbered 12, after V lost 3 bases and J lost 7 bases. The CDR3 covers 16 residues. Germline V gene sequence: CDR1 SGHNT, CDR2 YYREEE (reference sequence). The CDR3 DNA is TGTGCCAGCAGCTCAGGACCTCTAGCGGGAGGAGCTGAGCAGTACTTC. Amino acids: CASSSGPLAGGAEQYF.

This rearrangement joins TRBV21-1 to TRBJ2-3; the D call of TRBD2 is as the table states it, not checked on the DNA. TRBV21-1 is a documented pseudogene. This CDR3 has 14 amino acids. CDR3 nucleotides: TGTGCCAGCAGCCTCCGGGACTCATCAGATACGCAGTATTTT. Translation: CASSLRDSSDTQYF.

This rearrangement joins TRBV24-1 to TRBJ2-1; a possible D gene is TRBD2 (5 bases). Germline V gene lookup returns CDR1 KGHDR and CDR2 SFDVKD. The CDR3 sequence is 12 residues long. Trimming removed 7 bases at V and 7 bases at J, with 10 bases between. The CDR3 sequence is CATSLAGNEQFF. In DNA form, the CDR3 reads TGTGCCACCAGCCTAGCTGGGAATGAGCAGTTCTTC.

This chain uses TRBV27 with TRBJ2-3, with 13 bases identical to TRBD2. CDR3 length: 20 residues. V was pared by 0 bases and J by 5 bases, with 14 bases of the junction left unmatched. The germline V gene encodes CDR1 MNHEY and CDR2 SMNVEV (reference sequence). Here the CDR3 reads CASSLSGLAGVFGSQDTQYF. The CDR3 DNA follows: TGTGCCAGCAGTTTATCCGGACTAGCGGGAGTTTTCGGTTCCCAAGATACGCAGTATTTT.

The chain has TRBV30 and TRBJ1-5; possible D gene TRBD1, 6 bases. This CDR3 is built from 14 residues. Trimming shortened V by 0 bases and J by 4 bases, and 10 bases separated the two germline ends. The V gene's germline CDR1 is GTSNPN and CDR2 SVGIG (reference sequence). This CDR3 reads CAWSVGTPNQPQHF. The DNA for the CDR3 is TGTGCCTGGAGTGTAGGGACACCGAATCAGCCCCAGCATTTT.

The chain couples TRBV3-1 (or the pseudogene TRBV3-2) to TRBJ2-3, with D hard to call. From germline, CDR1 is LGHDT and CDR2 YNNKEL (reference sequence). This CDR3 comprises 14 residues. V shed 4 bases and J shed 3 bases, with 11 bases lying between them. CDR3 sequence: CASSRRSGTDTQYF. CDR3 DNA sequence: TGTGCCAGCAGCCGAAGGTCCGGAACAGATACGCAGTATTTT.

This clone was found once. The chain couples TRBV30 to TRBJ2-3; D is perhaps TRBD1 (6 bases). Germline lookup yields CDR1 GTSNPN and CDR2 SVGIG (reference sequence). V was trimmed by 8 bases and J by 6 bases, leaving 18 bases between them. The length of the CDR3 is 13 residues. CDR3 sequence: CAGEQGRLDTQYF. CDR3 DNA: TGTGCCGGGGAACAGGGCCGCCTTGATACGCAGTATTTT.

The chain has TRBV6-2 or TRBV6-3 and TRBJ2-1; 10 positions agree with TRBD2. Trimming cost V 4 bases and J 4 bases; bases outside gene matches: 4. CDR1 is MNHEY and CDR2 is SVGEGT in the germline V gene. There are 15 residues in the CDR3. Written as DNA, the CDR3 is TGTGCCAGCAGTTCAGGACTAGCGGTTTACAATGAGCAGTTCTTC. It yields the protein CASSSGLAVYNEQFF.

The chain uses TRBV29-1 and TRBJ1-2; D is perhaps TRBD1 (5 bases). Trimming took off 5 bases at V and 2 bases at J, with 18 bases between the two ends. Germline V gives CDR1 SQVTM, CDR2 ANQGSEA. CDR3 length equals 15 residues. CDR3 sequence: CSVSMTEENNYGYTF. The CDR3 bases are TGCAGCGTTAGTATGACAGAAGAAAACAACTATGGCTACACCTTC.

Only one count was recorded for this clone. This chain connects TRBV4-1 to TRBJ2-1; 8 nucleotides line up with TRBD1. Germline lookup yields CDR1 MGHRA and CDR2 YSYEKL. The V and J ends lost 1 base and 10 bases, in that order; junction bases with no gene match: 9. The CDR3 loop spans 15 amino acids. CDR3 region: CASSQGGQGFGEQFF. In nucleotides, the CDR3 is TGCGCCAGCAGCCAAGGAGGACAGGGCTTCGGGGAGCAGTTCTTC.

This chain links TRBV30 with TRBJ1-1; D is ambiguous. V gave up 4 bases and J gave up 0 bases, with 9 bases separating them. Germline CDR1 and CDR2: GTSNPN and SVGIG (reference sequence). The length of the CDR3 is 13 residues. The CDR3 protein is CAWMGQMNTEAFF. The CDR3 DNA reads as TGTGCCTGGATGGGTCAAATGAACACTGAAGCTTTCTTT.

The chain combines TRBV13 with TRBJ1-1; D unclear. The germline V gene has CDR1 PRHDT and CDR2 FYEKMQ (reference sequence). CDR3 size: 13 residues. The V gene lost 5 bases and the J gene lost 0 bases, with 7 bases spanning the gap. The CDR3 DNA is TGTGCCAGCAGCGAGTTGGTGAACACTGAAGCTTTCTTT. It codes for CASSELVNTEAFF.

V usage is TRBV2 and J usage is TRBJ2-5; the D gene is possibly TRBD1 (6 bases). The germline V gene encodes CDR1 SNHLY and CDR2 FYNNEI. V lost 8 bases and J 1 base, leaving 8 bases between the germline ends. The CDR3 consists of 12 residues. The CDR3 is CASGQFQETQYF. The CDR3 nucleotides are TGTGCCAGCGGACAGTTCCAAGAGACCCAGTACTTC.

The gene calls are TRBV7-2 and TRBJ2-1; D is uncertain. V lost 3 bases and J lost 7, with 13 bases in between. Germline V gene sequence: CDR1 SGHTA, CDR2 FQGNSA. The CDR3 is 14 amino acids. The DNA of the CDR3 is TGTGCCAGCAGCTTTGACCCAGTGGTAAATGAGCAGTTCTTC. This encodes CASSFDPVVNEQFF.

Remarks on this clone: A much larger clone lies one base from this, so it may be a read error. This sample includes further DNA sequences coding for the same CDR3. The V gene is TRBV2, the J gene TRBJ1-5; no clear D. V was cut by 7 bases and J by 4 bases, with 8 bases left in between. Germline values: CDR1 SNHLY, CDR2 FYNNEI. The CDR3 extends over 12 amino acids. CDR3 sequence: CASTVGNQPQHF. In nucleotides, the CDR3 is TGTGCCAGCACGGTGGGAAATCAGCCCCAGCATTTT.

Only a few counts were recorded for this clone. This sequence joins TRBV7-9 and TRBJ1-3, with 7 positions matching TRBD1. The CDR3 contains 14 residues. Germline loops: CDR1 SEHNR, CDR2 FQNEAQ (reference sequence). V shed 4 bases, J shed 7 bases, and the junction held 7 bases outside the gene matches. CDR3 sequence: CASSSRTGGNTIYF. For the CDR3, the DNA is TGTGCCAGCAGCTCGAGGACAGGTGGGAACACCATATATTTT.

The V call is TRBV7-2, the J call TRBJ2-1; 7 bases are shared with TRBD2. V shed 5 bases and J 0 bases; nucleotides not matched to a gene: 10. CDR3 length equals 17 residues. Germline CDR1 SGHTA, CDR2 FQGNSA. The CDR3 loop is CASSPREGGPSYNEQFF. CDR3 nucleotides: TGTGCCAGCAGCCCTAGAGAGGGAGGGCCCTCCTACAATGAGCAGTTCTTC.

This chain joins TRBV27 and TRBJ2-6; D call uncertain. V lost 6 bases, J lost 2 bases, and 5 bases lay in between. This CDR3 spans 13 amino acids. Germline values: CDR1 MNHEY, CDR2 SMNVEV (reference sequence). In DNA, the CDR3 is TGTGCCAGCAGATGGGCTGGGGCCAACGTCCTGACTTTC. It yields the protein CASRWAGANVLTF.

The chain couples TRBV19 to TRBJ2-4; TRBD2 aligns across 10 bases. Germline V gives CDR1 LNHDA, CDR2 SQIVND (reference sequence). The CDR3 runs to 15 residues. V lost 1 base to trimming and J lost 7 bases; unmatched junction nucleotides: 4. The CDR3 DNA follows: TGTGCCAGTAGTATAGGGGCTAGCGGGAGTAACATTCAGTACTTC. Translating gives CASSIGASGSNIQYF.

The chain links TRBV30 to TRBJ2-7; TRBD2 agrees at 10 bases. The V gene end was trimmed by 2 bases and the J gene end by 7 bases; junction bases not matched to a gene: 5. Germline V CDR1 and CDR2: GTSNPN, SVGIG (reference sequence). The CDR3 runs to 13 residues. The CDR3 nucleotides read TGTGCCTGGAGTAGGACTAGCGGCGGGGAGCAGTACTTC. Amino acid sequence: CAWSRTSGGEQYF.

J is TRBJ2-2 and V is TRBV7-3; a weak D match, TRBD1 (5 bases). The V gene lost 7 bases and the J gene lost 5 bases, with 14 bases spanning the gap. Germline V CDR1 and CDR2: SGHTA, FQGTGA. This CDR3 is built from 14 residues. The CDR3 DNA reads TGTGCCAGCACCCAGGGCTCCCTAACCGGGGAGCTGTTTTTT. Its protein product is CASTQGSLTGELFF.

CDR3 residues: CASSHGTTESPLHF. The CDR3 coding sequence is TGTGCCAGCTCCCACGGGACAACAGAGTCACCCCTCCACTTT. The chain recombines TRBV25-1 with TRBJ1-6; D perhaps matches TRBD1 (6 bases). This CDR3 contains 14 residues. CDR1 and CDR2 (germline): MGHDK, SYGVNS. Trimming removed 8 bases at V and 10 bases at J, with 18 bases between.

The gene calls are TRBV30 and TRBJ1-3; D remains ambiguous. Germline V lookup: CDR1 GTSNPN, CDR2 SVGIG (reference sequence). V lost 4 bases to trimming and J lost 2 bases, with 9 bases between them. The CDR3 sequence is 13 residues long. The CDR3 DNA reads as TGTGCCTGGAAGCCGGGTCCTGGAAACACCATATATTTT. This encodes CAWKPGPGNTIYF.

The chain links TRBV5-6 to TRBJ1-1; unclear D gene. Trimming took 0 bases from V and 6 from J, leaving 9 bases between them. The CDR3 extends over 13 amino acids. Looked up from germline, CDR1 is SGHDT and CDR2 is YYEEEE. The CDR3 region is CASSLVGGAEAFF. The DNA for the CDR3 is TGTGCCAGCAGCTTGGTTGGAGGCGCTGAAGCTTTCTTT.

A note on this clone: A read error may explain this, as a much larger clone is one base away. This rearrangement joins TRBV6-2 or TRBV6-3 to TRBJ2-2; D is ambiguous. The germline gives CDR1 MNHEY, CDR2 SVGEGT. V lost 2 bases and J lost 3, with 1 base in between. CDR3 length: 12 residues. CDR3 loop: CASSYDTGELFF. CDR3 bases: TGTGCCAGCAGTTACGACACCGGGGAGCTGTTTTTT.

The chain has TRBV19 and TRBJ1-5; D remains unclear. Trimming removed 7 bases at V and 2 bases at J, with 24 bases between. The germline gives CDR1 LNHDA, CDR2 SQIVND (reference sequence). The CDR3 is 18 amino acids. The CDR3 protein is CASTSYRAPGFGNQPQHF. DNA of the CDR3: TGTGCCAGTACCTCCTACCGGGCACCGGGATTCGGCAATCAGCCCCAGCATTTT.

The chain employs TRBV27 and TRBJ2-7, with 12 bases that match TRBD2. V lost 3 bases to trimming and J lost 6 bases; unmatched junction nucleotides: 12. The CDR3 length is 17 residues. Looked up from germline, CDR1 is MNHEY and CDR2 is SMNVEV (reference sequence). The CDR3 coding sequence is TGTGCCAGCAGTTTTACTCGACTAGCGGGAGTTCCCGTCGAGCAGTACTTC. It specifies CASSFTRLAGVPVEQYF.

V and J are TRBV7-3 and TRBJ1-1; the D gene is possibly TRBD1 (5 bases). CDR3 length: 17 residues. CDR1 and CDR2 (germline): SGHTA, FQGTGA. V shed 5 bases and J shed 3 bases, with 22 bases lying between them. CDR3 in amino acids: CASSPLPMTWGDTEAFF. The DNA of the CDR3 is TGTGCCAGCAGCCCGCTTCCAATGACATGGGGGGACACTGAAGCTTTCTTT.

V usage is TRBV6-5 and J usage is TRBJ1-3; 7 bases fit TRBD1. Losses at the gene ends were 7 bases for V and 4 bases for J; bases not matched to a gene: 10. This CDR3 region has 15 residues. The germline V gene has CDR1 MNHEY and CDR2 SVGAGI. The DNA for the CDR3 is TGTGCCAGCACCCATGGCAGGGGGATCGGAAACACCATATATTTT. It encodes CASTHGRGIGNTIYF.

This clone was detected once. V and J are TRBV5-4 and TRBJ2-2; D assignment may be TRBD1 or TRBD2 (5 bases each). CDR1 and CDR2 from the germline V gene are SGHNT and YYREEE (reference sequence). The CDR3 is made up of 14 amino acids. Trimming pared 0 bases from V and 6 bases from J, leaving 9 bases between. CDR3 nucleotide sequence: TGTGCCAGCAGCTTGGCCGTGGGGGCCGGGGAGCTGTTTTTT. Its protein is CASSLAVGAGELFF.